The present entry profiles one T cell receptor (beta chain) with its context. Its antigen is currently unknown. The data were produced by immunoSEQ multiplex PCR, yet TCRdb's version contains in-frame clones alone and is incomplete. Among roughly 59,000 clones listed, about 82% were seen once. V shed 0 bases and J 8 bases; nucleotides not matched to a gene: 7. This CDR3 spans 15 amino acids. Germline V gene sequence: CDR1 SQVTM, CDR2 ANQGSEA. This entry is derived from a study of T cells in tumors after PD-1 blockade. Study findings and constraints: Some novel exhausted tumor clones appeared in pre-treatment blood, suggesting peripheral recruitment.

Tumor or blood genomic DNA was sequenced, with inputs of about 616 ng to 6,004 ng. The source was PBMCs, collected before anti-PD-1 treatment. The TCR originated in a human donor with basal cell carcinoma. The chain couples TRBV29-1 to TRBJ1-4, with 9 bases matching TRBD1. As DNA, the CDR3 is TGCAGCGTTGAAGATCAGGGGACAGGGATGGAAAAACTGTTTTTT. Amino acid sequence: CSVEDQGTGMEKLFF.